These 7 T cell receptor beta chains were sequenced from one sample in a study of blood T cell repertoires in COVID-19 (dated by TCRdb to about 2020). Library generation was performed with the immunoSEQ multiplex PCR assay. Drawn from immuneACCESS, this table holds only the in-frame rearrangements with V and J called that TCRdb kept. Clones are partly lost; checked studies trace under half to an unresolved V gene and leave the rest unexplained. The sample table lists roughly 170,000 clones, roughly nine tenths of them with a count of one. The top ten hold roughly 20% of the sample. The sequencing sample was made of peripheral blood. The receptors were sampled from a man in his sixties or seventies with active or convalescent COVID-19.

The V gene is TRBV14, the J gene TRBJ2-7; 9 bases line up with TRBD1. The CDR3 extends over 15 amino acids. J gave up 3 bases and V 3 bases, and 6 bases lay outside the gene matches. The germline gives CDR1 SGHDN, CDR2 FVKESK. The CDR3 reads CASSQPGQGRYEQYF. As DNA, the CDR3 is TGTGCCAGCAGCCAGCCGGGACAGGGACGCTACGAGCAGTACTTC.

The chain carries TRBV6-2 or TRBV6-3 and TRBJ1-6; 7 bases align to TRBD1. Losses at the gene ends were 5 bases for V and 0 bases for J; bases not matched to a gene: 4. Germline CDR1 MNHEY, CDR2 SVGEGT. The CDR3 sequence is 16 residues long. CDR3 loop: CASSRDRSSYNSPLHF. The CDR3 DNA is TGTGCCAGCAGTCGGGACAGAAGCTCCTATAATTCACCCCTCCACTTT.

In this sample, this clone turned up a few times. The CDR3 sequence is CASTLDSRTEAFF. As DNA, the CDR3 is TGTGCCAGCACCCTGGACAGTAGAACTGAAGCTTTCTTT. This chain joins TRBV2 and TRBJ1-1, with D maybe TRBD1 (6 bases). This CDR3 spans 13 amino acids. V lost 7 bases to trimming and J lost 5 bases, with 14 bases between them. Germline V gene lookup returns CDR1 SNHLY and CDR2 FYNNEI.

The rearrangement links TRBV3-1 (or the pseudogene TRBV3-2) to TRBJ2-7; D is possibly TRBD2 (5 bases). Looked up from germline, CDR1 is LGHDT and CDR2 is YNNKEL (reference sequence). The CDR3 is made up of 13 amino acids. V was cut by 2 bases and J by 4 bases, with 9 bases left in between. CDR3 nucleotides: TGTGCCAGCAGCCAACGGTCGGGGTACGAGCAGTACTTC. Its translation: CASSQRSGYEQYF.

The rearrangement joins TRBV18 to TRBJ1-1, with D maybe TRBD1 (6 bases). CDR3 size: 16 residues. Germline CDR1 KGHSH, CDR2 LQKENI. V dropped 0 bases and J dropped 5 bases, with 16 bases sitting between them. The CDR3 is CASSPPVGAWGTEAFF. The DNA for the CDR3 is TGTGCCAGCTCACCACCGGTGGGGGCATGGGGGACTGAAGCTTTCTTT.

The chain carries TRBV4-1 and TRBJ2-1; no reliable D call. The germline V gene encodes CDR1 MGHRA and CDR2 YSYEKL. This CDR3 comprises 16 residues. The ends were cut back, 0 bases at V and 4 bases at J, with 13 bases in the middle. This CDR3 is CASSQDMVAGYNEQFF. The DNA of the CDR3 is TGCGCCAGCAGCCAAGATATGGTAGCCGGGTACAATGAGCAGTTCTTC.

The chain carries TRBV11-2 and TRBJ2-7; D not resolved. Looked up from germline, CDR1 is SGHAT and CDR2 is FQNNGV. Deletions cut 6 bases from V and 2 bases from J, with 5 bases between. This CDR3 spans 11 amino acids. The CDR3 sequence: CASRTTYEQYF. The CDR3 DNA reads as TGTGCCAGCAGAACAACCTACGAGCAGTACTTC. Based on the CDR3 plus reference TRBV11-2 and TRBJ2-7, the full variable domain is EAGVAQSPRYKIIEKRQSVAFWCNPISGHATLYWYQQILGQGPKLLIQFQNNGVVDDSQLPKDRFSAERLKGVDSTLKIQPAKLEDSAVYLCASRTTYEQYFGPGTRLTVT.